This TCR beta chain originates from a study of metastatic and nonmetastatic thyroid tumors. Study-wide context: Repertoires from blood and tumor or nodule tissue of malignant and benign thyroid patients were compared. Study-level results: Reports indicated that malignant thyroid tumors showed significantly higher TCR beta diversity than benign nodules did, in blood and tumor.

The ends were cut back, 5 bases at V and 5 bases at J, with 5 bases in the middle. The CDR3 has 11 residues. CDR1 and CDR2 (germline): SGHVS, FNYEAQ. In this sample, this clone turned up many times. Its specificity is not known. As processed by the authors: A classifier of distant metastasis in papillary thyroid cancer was built from CDR3 differences (across clinicopathological groups). TCRdb reassembled clones from the PCR reads with MiXCR. TCRdb, rather than the study authors, made the V and J calls. The table has about 40,000 clones, about a sixth seen once. Patients underwent thyroid surgery, and none had received any treatment before it.

Input material: blood. The origin of this receptor is a female donor with papillary thyroid cancer or a benign thyroid nodule (not recorded which). Some clones in this sample may be carry-over from other donors' samples. The V call is TRBV7-6, the J call TRBJ2-3, with D perhaps TRBD1 (5 bases). The CDR3 region is CASSQGDTQYF. In DNA, the CDR3 is TGTGCCAGCAGCCAGGGAGATACGCAGTATTTT.